The clone carrying this T cell receptor (beta chain) came up many times. The antigen is not known. This specimen belongs to a study of neurological immune-mediated disorders. Preparation of the unsorted libraries drew on 2 million PBMCs stored at -80 C. Regarding the study as a whole: The repertoires of 18 of 34 multiple sclerosis patients were placed by phylogenetic grouping in a single related-CDR3 cluster, which may be a signature. None of the features examined (clinical or MRI) was associated with the multiple sclerosis repertoire cluster. The level of TCR clonal expansion was highest in patients with HTLV-1-associated myelopathy and lowest in multiple sclerosis, where it fell below the level seen in healthy controls.

TCRdb independently ran MiXCR on the 5' RACE reads; one entry per CDR3 protein. The table has approximately 38,000 distinct CDR3 sequences, roughly 2.5% seen once. The CDR3 consists of 17 residues. The V gene lost 9 bases and the J gene lost 3 bases, with 23 bases spanning the gap. CDR1 and CDR2 from the germline V gene are SNHLY and FYNNEI. This receptor was identified in a man between 45 and 60 years old with multiple sclerosis. Specimen: PBMCs. The genes are TRBV2 and TRBJ2-2; D could derive from TRBD1 or TRBD2 (5 bases each). The CDR3: CASSRGRRMGDTGELFF. In DNA form, the CDR3 reads TGTGCCAGTAGCCGGGGACGGAGAATGGGAGACACCGGGGAGCTGTTTTTT.